This TCR beta chain was obtained from a study of regulatory T cells in long-lasting Graves disease (dated by TCRdb to about 2021). For context, the study as a whole: Patients with newly diagnosed Graves' disease had been on antithyroid drugs for under 3 months. Peripheral blood TCR sequencing and RNA sequencing compared persistent Graves' disease patients with newly diagnosed Graves' disease patients. The study was conducted in China and was registered as a clinical trial. TCR sequencing covered some 13 persistent and roughly 20 newly diagnosed Graves' disease patients, some 33 samples in total.

Note on this clonotype: Which antigen it targets is not known. No clone much larger than this one lies a single base away; base qualities are absent.

Overall study results and their limits: More public clonotypes were shared among persistent patients (over 2,500) than among newly diagnosed patients (roughly 1,000). Because the primary lesion, thyroid tissue, could not be accessed, the study looked at peripheral blood alone. Only the TCR beta chain was sequenced and analyzed. Compared with newly diagnosed patients, persistent Graves' disease patients had lower TCR Shannon entropy and fewer highly expanded clones, which suggests clonal expansion. The authors acknowledged the small sample size as a limitation that may reduce accuracy. Preferential use of TRBV28, TRBJ1-2 and TRBJ2-5 was observed in persistent disease, whereas TRBV20-1 and TRBJ2-1 were favored in newly diagnosed disease.

V trim: 4 bases; J trim: 1 base; unmatched bases: 10. The CDR3 runs 16 residues from the cysteine to the phenylalanine. The kept DNA is CDR3 alone, 48 bases in frame from the first base. Taken from the germline V gene, the CDR1 and CDR2 loops are SGHRS and YFSETQ. The library came from multiplex PCR. Sequencing took place on an Illumina HiSeq 4000. To build TCR beta libraries, CDR3 regions were amplified by Arm-PCR using iRepertoire HTBI primers. PCR products were gel purified before sequencing. The original pipeline was this. A total of fewer than 70 TRBV and 14 TRBJ segments were identified across samples and were used for gene usage analysis of CDR3 amino acid clonotypes. Filtered high-quality paired reads were merged into contigs using COPE and FqMerger. BLAST was used to align contigs to the IMGT TRBV, TRBD and TRBJ reference genes, and CDR3 was defined following IMGT. Any clonotype with a frequency above 0.1% was counted as a highly expanded clone. Shannon entropy served as the measure of repertoire diversity, while the Gini coefficient captured V-J evenness. A clonotype found in more than one individual was treated as public. TCRdb reprocessing: public reads trimmed at Q25 with fastp, clones called with MiXCR, in-frame beta chains kept. Each record represents a unique CDR3 protein, reported with the most common genes and DNA among its rows. None of the V and J calls come from the authors' own analysis; TCRdb made them. This sample lists approximately 350,000 distinct CDR3 sequences; about 16% were detected once. The ten largest clones represent 20% of the sample.

What this sample's time point label stands for: newly diagnosed GD, antithyroid drugs for less than 3 months. For both TCR sequencing and RNA sequencing, RNA was extracted from PBMCs using TRIzol. The diagnosis of Graves' disease was made according to American Thyroid Association guidelines. The patients came from an endocrinology department in Xi'an, China. Each patient gave approximately 10 milliliters of peripheral blood, collected in an EDTA anticoagulant tube. Ficoll Paque Plus density gradient separation was used to isolate PBMCs, and no further T cell sorting was done. An Agilent 2100 Bioanalyzer and agarose gel were used to check RNA quality, while a NanoDrop 2000 measured RNA concentration. These data were also filed under a second study, of T cells in Graves' hyperthyroidism and ophthalmopathy. Reported in the second study: Stable Graves' hyperthyroidism was defined as no progression to ophthalmopathy during 18 months of follow-up. Hyperthyroidism patients were newly diagnosed, had a disease duration of under 2 months, and were aged 18 to 65 years. Exclusion was applied to patients with uncontrolled infections, other autoimmune diseases, pregnancy or lactation. Clinical symptoms, serum thyroxine and TRAb, thyroid ultrasound, and orbital computed tomography formed the basis for the diagnoses. The TCR CDR3 was subjected to a first round of RT-PCR using the HTBI primer set and the Qiagen OneStep RT-PCR kit. Most expanded thyroid clonotypes (frequency above 0.001) were also detected in blood, a finding suggesting that blood repertoires may reflect thyroid immune responses. In cross-validation, a model built on a 13 V-J signature told ophthalmopathy apart from stable hyperthyroidism with 85% to 90% sensitivity and roughly 82% specificity, and in testing the same model reached 80%/75%. During validation, the model predicted progression to ophthalmopathy a median of approximately 6.5 months ahead of onset, with around 70% sensitivity and 72.22% specificity. To identify TCR V-J signatures that set the groups apart, the researchers used a discovery cohort of 90 to 100 patients, made up of under 50 with Graves' ophthalmopathy and 57 with stable Graves' hyperthyroidism. Prospective prediction of ophthalmopathy was tested in an independent validation cohort of some 19 hyperthyroidism patients and 15 to 17 patients who later progressed to ophthalmopathy. The 85 to 100 discovery patients were divided at random into training and test sets in a 7:3 ratio. The study also compared thyroid tissue and blood T-cell repertoires from more than five Graves' hyperthyroidism patients. After blood sampling, hyperthyroidism patients were treated with methimazole at a starting dose of 30 mg daily, and ophthalmopathy patients were treated with high-dose intravenous methylprednisolone. Libraries were constructed in a second round of multiplex PCR, after which size selection and purification were performed. Libraries were sequenced paired-end with 100 bp reads on an Illumina HiSeq2000. SOAPnuke was used to process the raw data, with reads discarded if the reads contained adapters or uncalled bases, had a mean Phred below 15, or lacked an exact constant-primer or identifier match. High-quality paired reads were merged with COPE v1.2.5, and unique nucleotide sequences were defined as clonotypes. Clonotypes were aligned to IMGT TRBV, TRBD and TRBJ reference segments using MiTCR v1.1. Only V-J combinations with frequency above 0.0001, covering approximately 99% of repertoires, were analysed. A TCS score was defined as the ratio of F50 (clonal expansion) to E x V (chaos), with BLOSUM62-based TCRdist applied between CDR3 peptides within each V-J. Welch's t-statistics and random forest reduced some 510 V-J features to under 15, which were used in a naive Bayes classifier (R e1071). Sample size was not statistically predetermined, and blinding of investigators to group allocation was not performed. TCR Vbeta CDR3 sequencing of 135 peripheral blood samples (fewer than 45 ophthalmopathy, roughly 72 hyperthyroidism and some 17 progressor patients) is reported in the paper.

The sample consisted of peripheral blood mononuclear cells (PBMCs), taken at new diagnosis, from a patient treated with antithyroid drugs. Recombination connected TRBV5-1 to TRBJ2-7, and TRBD1 matches 8 of the central bases. The origin of this receptor is a woman aged 18-30 years with Graves disease. Donor details come from another sample of the same person, matched by shared clones. The DNA sequence is TGCGCCAGCAGCATAAACTCCGGACAGGGTTCCTACGAGCAGTACTTC. It encodes CASSINSGQGSYEQYF. With all but the CDR3 taken from the reference TRBV5-1 and TRBJ2-7 genes, the full variable domain is: KAGVTQTPRYLIKTRGQQVTLSCSPISGHRSVSWYQQTPGQGLQFLFEYFSETQRNKGNFPGRFSGRQFSNSRSEMNVSTLELGDSALYLCASSINSGQGSYEQYFGPGTRLTVT.